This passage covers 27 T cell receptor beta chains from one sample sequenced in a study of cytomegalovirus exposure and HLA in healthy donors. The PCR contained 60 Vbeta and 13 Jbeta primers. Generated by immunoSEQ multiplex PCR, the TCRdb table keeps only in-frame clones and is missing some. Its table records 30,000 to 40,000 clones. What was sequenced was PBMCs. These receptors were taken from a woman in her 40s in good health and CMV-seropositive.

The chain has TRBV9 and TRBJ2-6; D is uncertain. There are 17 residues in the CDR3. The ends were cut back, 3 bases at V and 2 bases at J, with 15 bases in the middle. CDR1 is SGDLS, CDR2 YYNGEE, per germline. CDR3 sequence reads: CASSATWLGAGANVLTF. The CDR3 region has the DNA TGTGCCAGCAGCGCCACCTGGCTAGGAGCTGGGGCCAACGTCCTGACTTTC.

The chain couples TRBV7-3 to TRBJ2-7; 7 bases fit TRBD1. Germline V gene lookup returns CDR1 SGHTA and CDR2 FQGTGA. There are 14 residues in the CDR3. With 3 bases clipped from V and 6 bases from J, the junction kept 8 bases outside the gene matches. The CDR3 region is CASSFGQVDGEQYF. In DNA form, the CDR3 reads TGTGCCAGCAGCTTCGGACAGGTGGATGGCGAGCAGTACTTC.

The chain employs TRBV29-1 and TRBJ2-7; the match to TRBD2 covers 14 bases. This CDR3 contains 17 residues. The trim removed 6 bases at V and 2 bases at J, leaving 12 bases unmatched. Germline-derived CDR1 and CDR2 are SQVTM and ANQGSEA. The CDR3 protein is CSVLTSGRARPAYEQYF. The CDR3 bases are TGCAGCGTCCTGACTAGCGGGAGGGCCCGCCCTGCCTACGAGCAGTACTTC.

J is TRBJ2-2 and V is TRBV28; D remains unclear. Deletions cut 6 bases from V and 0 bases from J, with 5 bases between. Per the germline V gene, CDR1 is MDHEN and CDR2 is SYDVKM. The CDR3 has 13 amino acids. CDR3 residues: CASRNTNTGELFF. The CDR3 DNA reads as TGTGCCAGCAGAAACACGAACACCGGGGAGCTGTTTTTT.

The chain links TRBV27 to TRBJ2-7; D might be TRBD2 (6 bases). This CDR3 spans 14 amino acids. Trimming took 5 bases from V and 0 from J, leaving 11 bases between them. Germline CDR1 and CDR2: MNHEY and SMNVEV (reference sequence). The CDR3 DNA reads TGTGCCAGCAGTCCTACTAGCAGCTCCTACGAGCAGTACTTC. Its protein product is CASSPTSSSYEQYF.

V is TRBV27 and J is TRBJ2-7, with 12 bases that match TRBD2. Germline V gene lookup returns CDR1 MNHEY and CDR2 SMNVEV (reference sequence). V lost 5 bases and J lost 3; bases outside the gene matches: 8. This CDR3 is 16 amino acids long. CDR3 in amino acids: CASSPSGLAGFYEQYF. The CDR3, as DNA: TGTGCCAGCAGTCCCTCAGGACTAGCGGGATTCTACGAGCAGTACTTC.

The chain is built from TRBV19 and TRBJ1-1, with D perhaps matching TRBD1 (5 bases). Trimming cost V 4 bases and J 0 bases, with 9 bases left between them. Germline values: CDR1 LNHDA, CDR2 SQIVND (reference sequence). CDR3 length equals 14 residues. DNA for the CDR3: TGTGCCAGTAGTAGGACACCTATGAACACTGAAGCTTTCTTT. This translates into CASSRTPMNTEAFF.

The CDR3 spells CAWSVGEGRFNEQFF. The CDR3, as DNA: TGTGCCTGGAGTGTAGGGGAGGGCCGGTTCAATGAGCAGTTCTTC. This chain uses TRBV30 with TRBJ2-1; 7 bases align to TRBD2. Germline CDR1 and CDR2: GTSNPN and SVGIG (reference sequence). V gave up 0 bases and J gave up 6 bases; unmatched junction bases: 8. The CDR3 runs to 15 residues. Filled out from reference TRBV30 and TRBJ2-1, the complete variable domain reads SQTIHQWPATLVQPVGSPLSLECTVEGTSNPNLYWYRQAAGRGLQLLFYSVGIGQISSEVPQNLSASRPQDRQFILSSKKLLLSDSGFYLCAWSVGEGRFNEQFFGPGTRLTVL.

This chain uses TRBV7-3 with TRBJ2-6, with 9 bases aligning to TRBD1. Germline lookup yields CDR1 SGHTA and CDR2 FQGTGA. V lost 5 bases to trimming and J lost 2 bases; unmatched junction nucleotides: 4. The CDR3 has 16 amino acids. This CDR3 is CASSLQGAAGANVLTF. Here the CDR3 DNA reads TGTGCCAGCAGCCTACAGGGGGCGGCTGGGGCCAACGTCCTGACTTTC.

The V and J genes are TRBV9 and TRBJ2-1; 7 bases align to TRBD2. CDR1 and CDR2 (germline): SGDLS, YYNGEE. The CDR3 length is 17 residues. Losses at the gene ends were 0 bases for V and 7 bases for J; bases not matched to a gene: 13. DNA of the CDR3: TGTGCCAGCAGCGTAGCCCCCAGACTAGCACTAAAGAATGAGCAGTTCTTC. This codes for CASSVAPRLALKNEQFF. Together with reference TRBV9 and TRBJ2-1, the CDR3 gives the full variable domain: DSGVTQTPKHLITATGQRVTLRCSPRSGDLSVYWYQQSLDQGLQFLIQYYNGEERAKGNILERFSAQQFPDLHSELNLSSLELGDSALYFCASSVAPRLALKNEQFFGPGTRLTVL.

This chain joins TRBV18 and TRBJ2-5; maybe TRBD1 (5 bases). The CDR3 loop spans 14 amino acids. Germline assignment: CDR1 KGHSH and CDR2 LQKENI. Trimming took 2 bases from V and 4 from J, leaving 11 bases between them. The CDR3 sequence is CASSPGRVGETQYF. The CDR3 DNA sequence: TGTGCCAGCTCACCAGGCAGGGTCGGAGAGACCCAGTACTTC.

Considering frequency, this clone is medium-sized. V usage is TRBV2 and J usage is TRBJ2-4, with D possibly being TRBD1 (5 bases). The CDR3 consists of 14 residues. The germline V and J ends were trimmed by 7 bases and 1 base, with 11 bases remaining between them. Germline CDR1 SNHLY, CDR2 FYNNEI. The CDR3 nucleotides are TGTGCCAGCACCCCTGACAGTGCCAAAAACATTCAGTACTTC. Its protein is CASTPDSAKNIQYF.

In DNA form, the CDR3 reads TGTGCCAGCTCACCACCAGGGACAGATAGCAATCAGCCCCAGCATTTT. Translated, it gives CASSPPGTDSNQPQHF. V is TRBV18 and J is TRBJ1-5; 7 bases are a match to TRBD1. Looked up from germline, CDR1 is KGHSH and CDR2 is LQKENI. V lost 0 bases to trimming and J lost 0 bases; unmatched junction nucleotides: 2. The CDR3 covers 16 residues. The full variable domain, in which reference TRBV18 and TRBJ1-5 provide the parts outside the CDR3, is NAGVMQNPRHLVRRRGQEARLRCSPMKGHSHVYWYRQLPEEGLKFMVYLQKENIIDESGMPKERFSAEFPKEGPSILRIQQVVRGDSAAYFCASSPPGTDSNQPQHFGDGTRLSIL.

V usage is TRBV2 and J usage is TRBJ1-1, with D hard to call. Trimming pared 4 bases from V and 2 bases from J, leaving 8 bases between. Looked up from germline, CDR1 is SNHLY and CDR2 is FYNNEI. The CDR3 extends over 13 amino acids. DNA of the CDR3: TGTGCCAGCAGTGGAGAAGCCAACACTGAAGCTTTCTTT. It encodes CASSGEANTEAFF.

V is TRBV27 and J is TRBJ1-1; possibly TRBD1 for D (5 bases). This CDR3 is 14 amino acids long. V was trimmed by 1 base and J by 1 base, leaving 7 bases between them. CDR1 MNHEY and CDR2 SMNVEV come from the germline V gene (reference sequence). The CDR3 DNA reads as TGTGCCAGCAGTTTATATGGACAGAACACTGAAGCTTTCTTT. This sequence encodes CASSLYGQNTEAFF.

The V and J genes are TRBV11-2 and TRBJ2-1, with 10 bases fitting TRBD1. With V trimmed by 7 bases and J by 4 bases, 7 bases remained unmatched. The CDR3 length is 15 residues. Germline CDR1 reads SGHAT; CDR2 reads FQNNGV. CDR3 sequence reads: CASTPRTGGYNEQFF. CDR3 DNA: TGTGCCAGCACCCCTAGGACAGGGGGGTACAATGAGCAGTTCTTC.

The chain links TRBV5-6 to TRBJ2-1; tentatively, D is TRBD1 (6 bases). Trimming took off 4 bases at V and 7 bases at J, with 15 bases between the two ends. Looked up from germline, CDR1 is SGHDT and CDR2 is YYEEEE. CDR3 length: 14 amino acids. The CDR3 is CASSRERGKNEQFF. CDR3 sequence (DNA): TGTGCCAGCAGCCGGGAAAGGGGGAAGAATGAGCAGTTCTTC.

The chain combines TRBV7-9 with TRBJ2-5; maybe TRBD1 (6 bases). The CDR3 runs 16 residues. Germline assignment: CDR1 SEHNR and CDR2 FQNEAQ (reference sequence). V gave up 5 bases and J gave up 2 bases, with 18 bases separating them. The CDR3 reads CASSHPRQVWQETQYF. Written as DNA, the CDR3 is TGTGCCAGCAGCCACCCCCGACAGGTCTGGCAAGAGACCCAGTACTTC.

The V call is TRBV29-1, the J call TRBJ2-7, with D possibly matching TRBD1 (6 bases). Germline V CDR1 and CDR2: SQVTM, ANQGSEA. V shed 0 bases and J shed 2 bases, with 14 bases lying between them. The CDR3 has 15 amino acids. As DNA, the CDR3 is TGCAGCGTTGAAGACCGAACAAGGACAGCCTACGAGCAGTACTTC. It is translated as CSVEDRTRTAYEQYF.

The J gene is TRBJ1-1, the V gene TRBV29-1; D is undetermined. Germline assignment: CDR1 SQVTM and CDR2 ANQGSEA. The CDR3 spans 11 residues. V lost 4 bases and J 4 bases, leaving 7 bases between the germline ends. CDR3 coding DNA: TGCAGCGTTGCACAGACCACTGAAGCTTTCTTT. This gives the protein CSVAQTTEAFF.

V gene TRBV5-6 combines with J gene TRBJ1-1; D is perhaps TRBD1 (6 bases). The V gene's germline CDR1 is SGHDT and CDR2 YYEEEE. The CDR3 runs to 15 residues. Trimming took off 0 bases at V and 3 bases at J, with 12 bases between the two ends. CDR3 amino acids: CASSLGPGVDTEAFF. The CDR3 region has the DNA TGTGCCAGCAGCTTGGGTCCAGGGGTGGACACTGAAGCTTTCTTT.

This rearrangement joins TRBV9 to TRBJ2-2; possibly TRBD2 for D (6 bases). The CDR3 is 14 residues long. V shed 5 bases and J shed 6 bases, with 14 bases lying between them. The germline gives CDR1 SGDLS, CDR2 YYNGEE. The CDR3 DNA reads TGTGCCAGCAGTGCCCAGGAGGGAGCCGGGGAGCTGTTTTTT. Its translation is CASSAQEGAGELFF.

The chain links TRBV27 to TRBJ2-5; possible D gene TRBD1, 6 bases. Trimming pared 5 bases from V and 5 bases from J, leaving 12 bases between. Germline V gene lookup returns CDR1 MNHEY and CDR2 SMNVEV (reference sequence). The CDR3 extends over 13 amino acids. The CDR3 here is CASSRDTGETQYF. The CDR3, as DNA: TGTGCCAGCAGTCGGGACACTGGGGAGACCCAGTACTTC.

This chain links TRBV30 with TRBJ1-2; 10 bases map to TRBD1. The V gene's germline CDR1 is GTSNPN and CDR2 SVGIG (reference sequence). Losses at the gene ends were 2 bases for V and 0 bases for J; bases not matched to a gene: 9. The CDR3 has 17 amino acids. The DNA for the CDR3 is TGTGCCTGGAGTTCGGGACAGGGGTCTCTGACTAACTATGGCTACACCTTC. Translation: CAWSSGQGSLTNYGYTF.

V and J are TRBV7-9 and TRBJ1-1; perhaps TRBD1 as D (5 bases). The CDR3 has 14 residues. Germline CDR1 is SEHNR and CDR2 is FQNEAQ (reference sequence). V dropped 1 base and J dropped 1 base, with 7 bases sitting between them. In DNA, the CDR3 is TGTGCCAGCAGCTTAGGCGGGGCGAACACTGAAGCTTTCTTT. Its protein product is CASSLGGANTEAFF.

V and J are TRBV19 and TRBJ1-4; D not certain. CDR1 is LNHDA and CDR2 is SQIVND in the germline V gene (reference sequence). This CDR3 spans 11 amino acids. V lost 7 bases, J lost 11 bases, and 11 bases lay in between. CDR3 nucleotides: TGTGCCAGTAATGAGGCGTCTAAACTGTTTTTT. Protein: CASNEASKLFF.

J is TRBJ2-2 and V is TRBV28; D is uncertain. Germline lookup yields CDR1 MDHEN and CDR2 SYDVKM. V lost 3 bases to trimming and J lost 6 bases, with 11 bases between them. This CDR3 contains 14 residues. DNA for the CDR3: TGTGCCAGCAGTTTGCCTCGGAGAGCCGGGGAGCTGTTTTTT. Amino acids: CASSLPRRAGELFF.